This T cell receptor (beta chain) was found in a study of cytomegalovirus exposure and HLA in healthy donors. Study-level background: Of the donors genotyped, some 400 in all, 65% to 90% fell in the Caucasian-associated ancestry cluster. Study conclusions and caveats: A later analysis reported that several of the most significant clusters appeared to be linked to common viral pathogens, among them Epstein-Barr virus. Earlier results showed most TCR beta V segments being productive about 87% or about 30% of the time. It is likely that the observed cluster of highly shared sequence variants was a sequencing artifact.

Trimming removed 3 bases from V and 6 bases from J; junction bases left unmatched: 4. The CDR3 covers 14 residues. The germline CDR1 and CDR2 sequences are LNHDA and SQIVND (reference sequence). To note about this clone: Its antigen remains unknown.

A multiplex PCR was run with 60 Vbeta primers and 13 Jbeta primers. Using immunoSEQ multiplex PCR, the repertoire was profiled, and TCRdb retains in-frame clones only, with some absent. The sample carries about 270,000 clones, roughly two thirds recorded once. V and J are TRBV19 and TRBJ2-7, with 11 bases identical to TRBD2. This TCR came from a female donor in good health and CMV-seronegative. Sequencing was carried out using PBMCs. The CDR3 DNA reads as TGTGCCAGTAGTATTTCGACTAGCGGGACCGAGCAGTACTTC. It specifies CASSISTSGTEQYF. Drawing the rest from reference TRBV19 and TRBJ2-7, the complete variable domain is DGGITQSPKYLFRKEGQNVTLSCEQNLNHDAMYWYRQDPGQGLRLIYYSQIVNDFQKGDIAEGYSVSREKKESFPLTVTSAQKNPTAFYLCASSISTSGTEQYFGPGTRLTVT.